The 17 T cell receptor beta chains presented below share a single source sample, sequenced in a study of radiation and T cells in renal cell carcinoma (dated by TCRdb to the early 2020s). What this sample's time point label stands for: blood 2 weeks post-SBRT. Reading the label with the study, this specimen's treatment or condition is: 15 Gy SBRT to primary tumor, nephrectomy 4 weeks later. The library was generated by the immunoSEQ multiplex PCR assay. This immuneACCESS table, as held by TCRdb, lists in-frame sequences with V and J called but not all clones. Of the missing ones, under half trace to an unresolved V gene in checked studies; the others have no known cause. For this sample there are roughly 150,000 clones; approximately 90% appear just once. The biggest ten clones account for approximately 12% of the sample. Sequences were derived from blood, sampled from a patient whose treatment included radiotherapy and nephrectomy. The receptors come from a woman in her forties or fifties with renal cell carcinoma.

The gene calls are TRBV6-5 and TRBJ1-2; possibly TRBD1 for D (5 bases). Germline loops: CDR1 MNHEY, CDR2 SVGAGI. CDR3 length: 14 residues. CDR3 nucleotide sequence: TGTGCGGTTACTCGGCGGGGGACTAACTATGGCTACACCTTC. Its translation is CAVTRRGTNYGYTF.

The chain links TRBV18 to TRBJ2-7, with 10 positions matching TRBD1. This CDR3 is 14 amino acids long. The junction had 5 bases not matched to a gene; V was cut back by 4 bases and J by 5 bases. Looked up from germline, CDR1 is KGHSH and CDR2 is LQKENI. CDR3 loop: CASSQGQGPHEQYF. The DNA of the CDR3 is TGTGCCAGCTCACAGGGACAGGGGCCCCACGAGCAGTACTTC.

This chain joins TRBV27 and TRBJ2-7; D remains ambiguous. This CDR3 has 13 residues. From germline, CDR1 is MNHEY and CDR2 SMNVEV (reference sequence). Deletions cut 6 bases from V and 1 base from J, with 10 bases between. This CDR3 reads CASSKQESYEQYF. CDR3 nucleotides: TGTGCCAGCAGCAAGCAGGAATCCTACGAGCAGTACTTC.

The CDR3 sequence is CASSSSFLTSTDTQYF. In DNA form, the CDR3 reads TGTGCCAGCAGCTCATCCTTTTTGACAAGCACAGATACGCAGTATTTT. The chain links TRBV7-8 to TRBJ2-3, with D unresolved. Germline CDR1 is SGHVS and CDR2 is FQNEAQ. CDR3 length: 16 residues. The germline V and J ends were trimmed by 4 bases and 0 bases, with 14 bases remaining between them.

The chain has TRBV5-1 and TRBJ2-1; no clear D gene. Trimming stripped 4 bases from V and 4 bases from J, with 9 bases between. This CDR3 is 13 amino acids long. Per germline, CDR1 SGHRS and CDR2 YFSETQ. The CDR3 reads CASSVLEYNEQFF. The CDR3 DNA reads TGCGCCAGCAGCGTCCTAGAGTACAATGAGCAGTTCTTC.

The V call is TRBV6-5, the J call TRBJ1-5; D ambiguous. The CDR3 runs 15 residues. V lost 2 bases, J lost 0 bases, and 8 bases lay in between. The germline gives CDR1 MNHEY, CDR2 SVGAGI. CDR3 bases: TGTGCCAGCAGTTACACGGGGAATAGCAATCAGCCCCAGCATTTT. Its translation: CASSYTGNSNQPQHF.

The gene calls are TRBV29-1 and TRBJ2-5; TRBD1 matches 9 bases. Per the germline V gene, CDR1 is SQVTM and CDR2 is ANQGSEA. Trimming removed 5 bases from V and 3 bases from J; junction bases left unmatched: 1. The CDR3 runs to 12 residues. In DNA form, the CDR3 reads TGCAGCGTTCGGACAGGGGAAGAGACCCAGTACTTC. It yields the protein CSVRTGEETQYF.

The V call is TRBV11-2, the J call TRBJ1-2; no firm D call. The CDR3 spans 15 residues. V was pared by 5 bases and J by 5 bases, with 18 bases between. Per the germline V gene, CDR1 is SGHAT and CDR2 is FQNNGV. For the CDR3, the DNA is TGTGCCAGCAGCCCCCTGGTGAGAGGGCAGTATGGCTACACCTTC. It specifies CASSPLVRGQYGYTF.

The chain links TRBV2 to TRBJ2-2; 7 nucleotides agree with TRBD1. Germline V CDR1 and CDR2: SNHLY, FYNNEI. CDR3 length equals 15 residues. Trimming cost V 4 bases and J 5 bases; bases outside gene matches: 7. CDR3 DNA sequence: TGTGCCAGCAGTGCGACAGGGTTGGATACCGGGGAGCTGTTTTTT. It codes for CASSATGLDTGELFF. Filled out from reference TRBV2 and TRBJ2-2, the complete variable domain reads EPEVTQTPSHQVTQMGQEVILRCVPISNHLYFYWYRQILGQKVEFLVSFYNNEISEKSEIFDDQFSVERPDGSNFTLKIRSTKLEDSAMYFCASSATGLDTGELFFGEGSRLTVL.

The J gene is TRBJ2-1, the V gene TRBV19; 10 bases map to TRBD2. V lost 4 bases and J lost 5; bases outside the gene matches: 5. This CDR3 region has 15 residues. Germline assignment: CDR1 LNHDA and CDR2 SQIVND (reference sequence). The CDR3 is CASSTLAGSNNEQFF. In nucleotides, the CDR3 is TGTGCCAGTAGTACACTAGCGGGGTCTAACAATGAGCAGTTCTTC.

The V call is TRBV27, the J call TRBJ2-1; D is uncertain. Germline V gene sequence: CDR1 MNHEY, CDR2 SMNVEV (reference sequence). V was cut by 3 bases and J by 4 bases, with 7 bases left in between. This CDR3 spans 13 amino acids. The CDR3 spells CASSLRPYNEQFF. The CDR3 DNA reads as TGTGCCAGCAGTTTGAGGCCTTACAATGAGCAGTTCTTC.

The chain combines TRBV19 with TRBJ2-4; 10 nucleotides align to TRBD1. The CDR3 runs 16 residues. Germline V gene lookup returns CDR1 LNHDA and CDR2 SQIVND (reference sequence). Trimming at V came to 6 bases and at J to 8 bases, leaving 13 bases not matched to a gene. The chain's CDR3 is CASSPHRDRGTDIQYF. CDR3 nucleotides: TGTGCCAGTAGCCCGCACCGGGACAGGGGCACGGACATTCAGTACTTC.

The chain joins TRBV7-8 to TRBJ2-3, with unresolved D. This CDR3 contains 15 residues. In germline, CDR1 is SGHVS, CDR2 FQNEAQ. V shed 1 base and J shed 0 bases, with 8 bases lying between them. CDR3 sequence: CASSLDWGSTDTQYF. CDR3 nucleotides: TGTGCCAGCAGCTTAGATTGGGGTAGCACAGATACGCAGTATTTT.

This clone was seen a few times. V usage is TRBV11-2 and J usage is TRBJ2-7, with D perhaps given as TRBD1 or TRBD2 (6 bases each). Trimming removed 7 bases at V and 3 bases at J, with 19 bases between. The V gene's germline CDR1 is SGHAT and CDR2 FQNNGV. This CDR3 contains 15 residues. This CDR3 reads CASTPSVGGSYEQYF. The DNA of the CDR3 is TGTGCCAGCACTCCCAGTGTGGGGGGCAGCTACGAGCAGTACTTC.

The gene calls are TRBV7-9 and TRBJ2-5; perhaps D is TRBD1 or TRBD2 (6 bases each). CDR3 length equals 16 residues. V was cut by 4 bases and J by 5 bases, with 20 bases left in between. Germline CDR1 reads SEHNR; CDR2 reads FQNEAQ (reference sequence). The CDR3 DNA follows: TGTGCCAGCAGCTATGGCGTTTCGGGGGCCAGGGAGACCCAGTACTTC. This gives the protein CASSYGVSGARETQYF.

This CDR3 is CASSGSSYNSPLHF. The CDR3 region has the DNA TGTGCCTCGTCAGGGAGCTCCTATAATTCACCCCTCCACTTT. The V gene is TRBV30, the J gene TRBJ1-6, with D maybe TRBD1 (5 bases). There are 14 residues in the CDR3. CDR1 and CDR2 from the germline V gene are GTSNPN and SVGIG (reference sequence). Trimming removed 7 bases from V and 0 bases from J, with 10 bases in between. The complete variable domain, with remaining parts taken from reference TRBV30 and TRBJ1-6, reads SQTIHQWPATLVQPVGSPLSLECTVEGTSNPNLYWYRQAAGRGLQLLFYSVGIGQISSEVPQNLSASRPQDRQFILSSKKLLLSDSGFYLCASSGSSYNSPLHFGNGTRLTVT.

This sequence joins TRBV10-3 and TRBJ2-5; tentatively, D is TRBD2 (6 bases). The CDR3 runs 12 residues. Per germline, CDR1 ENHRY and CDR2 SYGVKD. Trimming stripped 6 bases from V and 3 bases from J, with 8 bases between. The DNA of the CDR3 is TGTGCCATCAGGGGACTTGAAGAGACCCAGTACTTC. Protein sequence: CAIRGLEETQYF.